The 22 T cell receptor beta chains below were found in one sample sequenced in a study of glioma-infiltrating T cells after dendritic cell vaccination. The time point was: after dendritic cell vaccination, including at tumor progression/relapse. Measured with immunoSEQ multiplex PCR; TCRdb has only the in-frame clones, and not every one. Of 85,000 to 100,000 clones listed, around 85% are singletons. Sequencing used blood, obtained after dendritic cell vaccination. The receptors were sampled from a human donor with glioblastoma.

The chain links TRBV9 to TRBJ1-2; possible D gene TRBD1, 6 bases. Trimming took off 6 bases at V and 7 bases at J, with 10 bases between the two ends. Germline CDR1 and CDR2: SGDLS and YYNGEE. The CDR3 contains 11 residues. The CDR3 is CASTGTRGYTF. In DNA form, the CDR3 reads TGTGCCAGCACCGGGACACGTGGCTACACCTTC.

V and J are TRBV13 and TRBJ2-5, with 7 nucleotides matching TRBD1. With 7 bases clipped from V and 0 bases from J, the junction kept 5 bases outside the gene matches. CDR1 is PRHDT and CDR2 is FYEKMQ in the germline V gene (reference sequence). This CDR3 has 14 residues. CDR3 residues: CASIHRGNQETQYF. The CDR3 DNA is TGTGCCAGCATCCACAGGGGTAACCAAGAGACCCAGTACTTC.

J is TRBJ1-2 and V is TRBV7-6, with a possible D match to TRBD1 (5 bases). The V gene's germline CDR1 is SGHVS and CDR2 FNYEAQ. With 2 bases removed from V and 2 bases from J, the gap between germline ends came to 12 bases. This CDR3 region has 15 residues. The CDR3 bases are TGTGCCAGCAGCTTATCCAGGGTCGGCAACTATGGCTACACCTTC. Amino acids: CASSLSRVGNYGYTF.

The rearrangement uses TRBV28 and TRBJ2-7, with TRBD2 identical over 8 bases. Germline-derived CDR1 and CDR2 are MDHEN and SYDVKM. V shed 3 bases, J shed 0 bases, and the junction held 7 bases outside the gene matches. The CDR3 spans 16 residues. The CDR3 loop is CASSFVLAELSYEQYF. Here the CDR3 DNA reads TGTGCCAGCAGTTTCGTACTAGCGGAACTCTCCTACGAGCAGTACTTC. The complete variable domain, with remaining parts taken from reference TRBV28 and TRBJ2-7, reads DVKVTQSSRYLVKRTGEKVFLECVQDMDHENMFWYRQDPGLGLRLIYFSYDVKMKEKGDIPEGYSVSREKKERFSLILESASTNQTSMYLCASSFVLAELSYEQYFGPGTRLTVT.

The chain couples TRBV19 to TRBJ2-7, with TRBD2 matching over 13 bases. Losses at the gene ends were 9 bases for V and 7 bases for J; bases not matched to a gene: 6. CDR3 length: 13 amino acids. Germline CDR1 reads LNHDA; CDR2 reads SQIVND (reference sequence). The CDR3 DNA follows: TGTGCCAGCGGACTAGCGGGAGTGTTTGAGCAGTACTTC. Its protein is CASGLAGVFEQYF.

The rearrangement joins TRBV5-1 to TRBJ2-5, with a weak D call TRBD2 (7 bases). CDR3 length: 16 amino acids. From germline, CDR1 is SGHRS and CDR2 YFSETQ. Trimming removed 1 base at V and 5 bases at J, with 18 bases between. For the CDR3, the DNA is TGCGCCAGCAGCTTGCTCCTGGCACAGGGAGGGGAGACCCAGTACTTC. Translated, it gives CASSLLLAQGGETQYF.

This clone was seen just once. The J gene is TRBJ1-2, the V gene TRBV5-1; 9 nucleotides line up with TRBD1. Germline CDR1 reads SGHRS; CDR2 reads YFSETQ. This CDR3 is built from 12 residues. With V trimmed by 3 bases and J by 14 bases, 8 bases remained unmatched. CDR3 loop: CASSSQGTGLTF. In DNA, the CDR3 is TGCGCCAGCAGCTCCCAAGGGACAGGGTTAACCTTC.

The chain combines TRBV2 with TRBJ1-1; TRBD1 matches 7 bases. The germline V gene has CDR1 SNHLY and CDR2 FYNNEI. Trimming cost V 5 bases and J 5 bases; bases outside gene matches: 8. CDR3 size: 14 residues. The CDR3 sequence: CASSKLTGETEAFF. In DNA form, the CDR3 reads TGTGCCAGCAGTAAATTAACAGGGGAAACTGAAGCTTTCTTT.

The chain carries TRBV5-1 and TRBJ2-7; possibly TRBD2 for D (7 bases). Germline lookup yields CDR1 SGHRS and CDR2 YFSETQ. This CDR3 is built from 14 residues. Trimming left V 2 bases short and J 4 bases short, with 13 bases between. CDR3 bases: TGCGCCAGCAGCTTCGAGGGGGGGGGTTACGAGCAGTACTTC. Protein product: CASSFEGGGYEQYF.

The V gene is TRBV19, the J gene TRBJ1-2; 9 bases line up with TRBD1. Germline trimming cut 6 bases from V and 8 bases from J; bases unmatched to any gene: 13. The CDR3 runs 15 residues. Germline V lookup: CDR1 LNHDA, CDR2 SQIVND (reference sequence). Here the CDR3 DNA reads TGTGCCAGTAGAACTCGACCGGGACAGGGTCTCGGCTACACCTTC. Residues: CASRTRPGQGLGYTF.

The chain combines TRBV19 with TRBJ2-3; D is unclear. CDR1 LNHDA and CDR2 SQIVND come from the germline V gene (reference sequence). The CDR3 is 14 amino acids. V was cut by 4 bases and J by 1 base, with 9 bases left in between. The CDR3 loop reads CASSRSKRTDTQYF. DNA of the CDR3: TGTGCCAGTAGTAGGTCAAAGCGCACAGATACGCAGTATTTT.

V usage is TRBV25-1 and J usage is TRBJ2-2; D is possibly TRBD2 (6 bases). The CDR3 totals 11 residues. Trimming took 8 bases from V and 8 from J, leaving 9 bases between them. The germline V gene encodes CDR1 MGHDK and CDR2 SYGVNS. The CDR3 reads CASGGRGELFF. CDR3 in DNA: TGTGCCAGCGGAGGGAGGGGGGAGCTGTTTTTT.

The V gene is TRBV7-3, the J gene TRBJ2-1, with D maybe TRBD2 (6 bases). V was pared by 2 bases and J by 10 bases, with 15 bases between. Germline V gives CDR1 SGHTA, CDR2 FQGTGA. The CDR3 extends over 14 amino acids. CDR3 bases: TGTGCCAGCAGCTTAGCGGGGCCCTTGGAAGAGCAGTTCTTC. Translated: CASSLAGPLEEQFF.

The chain employs TRBV19 and TRBJ1-1, with 9 bases matching TRBD1. Germline CDR1 LNHDA, CDR2 SQIVND (reference sequence). J lost 6 bases, V lost 1 base, and 6 bases had no gene match. This CDR3 spans 15 amino acids. CDR3 protein: CASSIVQGAQAEAFF. CDR3 in DNA: TGTGCCAGTAGTATAGTACAGGGGGCTCAGGCTGAAGCTTTCTTT. The variable domain in full, with the rest retrieved from reference TRBV19 and TRBJ1-1, is DGGITQSPKYLFRKEGQNVTLSCEQNLNHDAMYWYRQDPGQGLRLIYYSQIVNDFQKGDIAEGYSVSREKKESFPLTVTSAQKNPTAFYLCASSIVQGAQAEAFFGQGTRLTVV.

The CDR3 loop is CASSQDRYSYEQYF. CDR3 coding DNA: TGTGCCAGCAGCCAGGACAGATACTCCTACGAGCAGTACTTC. This chain connects TRBV5-4 to TRBJ2-7; TRBD1 might be the D (6 bases). This CDR3 comprises 14 residues. The V gene lost 4 bases and the J gene lost 0 bases, with 11 bases spanning the gap. Germline V gives CDR1 SGHNT, CDR2 YYREEE (reference sequence). Using reference TRBV5-4 and TRBJ2-7 for the parts outside the CDR3, the full variable domain is ETGVTQSPTHLIKTRGQQVTLRCSSQSGHNTVSWYQQALGQGPQFIFQYYREEENGRGNFPPRFSGLQFPNYSSELNVNALELDDSALYLCASSQDRYSYEQYFGPGTRLTVT.

CDR3 sequence (DNA): TGTGCCAGCAGCTTTGCGGCGGGGACCTCCCTAAACATTCAGTACTTC. It specifies CASSFAAGTSLNIQYF. This chain connects TRBV7-2 to TRBJ2-4, with D possibly matching TRBD2 (6 bases). This CDR3 has 16 residues. Germline V gene sequence: CDR1 SGHTA, CDR2 FQGNSA. Deletions cut 3 bases from V and 6 bases from J, with 18 bases between.

The gene calls are TRBV9 and TRBJ2-7; 9 bases fit TRBD1. V shed 3 bases and J 6 bases; nucleotides not matched to a gene: 13. The CDR3 sequence is 16 residues long. CDR1 SGDLS and CDR2 YYNGEE come from the germline V gene. The CDR3 loop is CASSAGAGTGRTEQYF. CDR3 nucleotide sequence: TGTGCCAGCAGCGCAGGGGCCGGGACAGGGAGGACCGAGCAGTACTTC.

The chain joins TRBV4-1 to TRBJ2-7; the match to TRBD2 covers 11 bases. The CDR3 is 14 residues long. Germline CDR1 and CDR2: MGHRA and YSYEKL. With V trimmed by 5 bases and J by 8 bases, 8 bases remained unmatched. The CDR3 DNA sequence: TGCGCCAGCAGCGAACTAGCGGGGGCCTGGAAGCAGTACTTC. Translation: CASSELAGAWKQYF.

The rearrangement joins TRBV7-2 to TRBJ2-1; D gene uncertain. Germline assignment: CDR1 SGHTA and CDR2 FQGNSA. This CDR3 spans 14 amino acids. Trimming removed 2 bases from V and 6 bases from J, with 11 bases in between. The CDR3 spells CASSLTHSSNEQFF. The CDR3 DNA sequence: TGTGCCAGCAGCTTAACCCACTCTTCCAATGAGCAGTTCTTC.

J is TRBJ1-1 and V is TRBV11-3; D is undetermined. V lost 1 base and J lost 1, with 10 bases in between. In germline, CDR1 is SGHNT, CDR2 YENEEA. This CDR3 is 15 amino acids long. CDR3 nucleotide sequence: TGTGCCAGCAGCTTAGGCGGGCAGGCGAACACTGAAGCTTTCTTT. Its protein is CASSLGGQANTEAFF.

The count of this clone is one. The chain links TRBV6-5 to TRBJ1-1; D is unclear. V was shortened by 6 bases and J by 9 bases, with 26 bases between the two germline ends. Germline loops: CDR1 MNHEY, CDR2 SVGAGI. CDR3 size: 16 residues. As DNA, the CDR3 is TGTGCCAGCAGCTACAAATACGCGGCATCCCAGAGTAAAGCTTTCTTT. Translation: CASSYKYAASQSKAFF.

This sequence joins TRBV23-1 and TRBJ1-5; 10 nucleotides align to TRBD1. TRBV23-1 is flagged as an ORF with uncertain function. With V trimmed by 3 bases and J by 4 bases, 0 bases remained unmatched. This CDR3 is built from 14 residues. The DNA of the CDR3 is TGCGCCAGCAGTCAGGGACAGGGGAATCAGCCCCAGCATTTT. Its translation: CASSQGQGNQPQHF.